The rows below give T cell receptor beta chains drawn from one sample of a study of T-cell reconstitution after alpha-beta-depleted transplantation in children. From the PCR reads, TCRdb called clonotypes with MiXCR, one entry per CDR3 protein. The sample carries some 500,000 distinct CDR3 sequences, about 16% recorded once. Specimen: PBMCs from the stem cell graft donor, collected from the stem cell graft. These TCRs come from a human donor who donated a stem cell graft to a child with acute lymphoblastic leukemia. CDR3s leave out the opening cysteine and the closing phenylalanine or tryptophan. A D gene is named only where the DNA matches it firmly.

D gene: .; V gene: TRBV12-3/TRBV12-4; J gene: TRBJ2-7; CDR3 protein: ASSLFSDSSYEQY
D gene: .; V gene: TRBV5-1; J gene: TRBJ2-1; CDR3 protein: ASSQAGDRAYNEQF
D gene: .; V gene: TRBV7-9; J gene: TRBJ2-2; CDR3 protein: ASSSSLAGELF
D gene: .; V gene: TRBV27; J gene: TRBJ2-3; CDR3 protein: ASSYQSAGPYTQY
D gene: TRBD2; V gene: TRBV28; J gene: TRBJ2-1; CDR3 protein: ASSLIPGLALYNEQF
D gene: .; V gene: TRBV4-1; J gene: TRBJ1-5; CDR3 protein: ASSQDSGVSQPQH
D gene: .; V gene: TRBV2; J gene: TRBJ2-2; CDR3 protein: ASSEAGEGELF
D gene: .; V gene: TRBV4-1; J gene: TRBJ2-7; CDR3 protein: ASSLTGGISYEQY
D gene: TRBD2; V gene: TRBV4-1; J gene: TRBJ2-1; CDR3 protein: ASSQDRELAGYNEQF
D gene: .; V gene: TRBV4-1; J gene: TRBJ2-2; CDR3 protein: ASMRDDAGELF
D gene: .; V gene: TRBV5-1; J gene: TRBJ2-7; CDR3 protein: ASSLIVGRPAGEQY
D gene: TRBD1; V gene: TRBV20-1; J gene: TRBJ2-4; CDR3 protein: SARDQGGNNIQY
D gene: .; V gene: TRBV12-3/TRBV12-4; J gene: TRBJ2-1; CDR3 protein: ASSLSGNSYNEQF
D gene: TRBD2; V gene: TRBV5-1; J gene: TRBJ2-2; CDR3 protein: ASSSRTSGNTGELF
D gene: TRBD1; V gene: TRBV5-1; J gene: TRBJ1-4; CDR3 protein: ASRLTGGREKLF
D gene: TRBD2; V gene: TRBV24-1; J gene: TRBJ2-3; CDR3 protein: ATSDLRGTSGRFASTDTQY
D gene: .; V gene: TRBV20-1; J gene: TRBJ2-1; CDR3 protein: SAKLVGQRYNEQF
D gene: .; V gene: TRBV24-1; J gene: TRBJ2-1; CDR3 protein: ATSDFGGTARSYNEQF
D gene: TRBD1; V gene: TRBV7-2; J gene: TRBJ1-1; CDR3 protein: ASSRRTGSAEAF
D gene: .; V gene: TRBV3-1; J gene: TRBJ2-7; CDR3 protein: ASSIGSYEQY
D gene: TRBD2; V gene: TRBV7-9; J gene: TRBJ2-1; CDR3 protein: ASSSSGAYNEQF
D gene: .; V gene: TRBV19; J gene: TRBJ1-4; CDR3 protein: ASSRRRTDVNEKLF
D gene: TRBD1; V gene: TRBV27; J gene: TRBJ1-2; CDR3 protein: ASGSGTGPRGYT
D gene: TRBD2; V gene: TRBV7-9; J gene: TRBJ2-7; CDR3 protein: ASSSTGTSGRFYEQY
D gene: TRBD1; V gene: TRBV9; J gene: TRBJ1-1; CDR3 protein: ASSAPQGANTEAF
D gene: TRBD1; V gene: TRBV9; J gene: TRBJ2-5; CDR3 protein: ASSVGTGLGETQY
D gene: .; V gene: TRBV12-3/TRBV12-4; J gene: TRBJ2-1; CDR3 protein: ASSLGGWPKQF
D gene: TRBD2; V gene: TRBV5-6; J gene: TRBJ2-3; CDR3 protein: ASSLGGTSPSTDTQY
D gene: .; V gene: TRBV6-5; J gene: TRBJ2-5; CDR3 protein: ASSRSVRETQY
D gene: TRBD1; V gene: TRBV6-1; J gene: TRBJ1-2; CDR3 protein: ASSARDRVYNYGYT
D gene: .; V gene: TRBV7-9; J gene: TRBJ2-5; CDR3 protein: ASSLSVSGGSQETQY
D gene: .; V gene: TRBV5-1; J gene: TRBJ2-2; CDR3 protein: ASSLTANTGELF
D gene: .; V gene: TRBV7-9; J gene: TRBJ2-5; CDR3 protein: ASSSDSWKGETQY
D gene: .; V gene: TRBV4-2; J gene: TRBJ2-2; CDR3 protein: ASSQDPSGELF
D gene: TRBD2; V gene: TRBV29-1; J gene: TRBJ2-2; CDR3 protein: SVAGTSGQRRGTGELF
D gene: .; V gene: TRBV5-1; J gene: TRBJ2-5; CDR3 protein: ASSLQSLQEETQY
D gene: .; V gene: TRBV21-1; J gene: TRBJ2-1; CDR3 protein: ASSKVTLPGDEQF
D gene: .; V gene: TRBV12-3/TRBV12-4; J gene: TRBJ2-1; CDR3 protein: ASSLAGTFGQF
D gene: .; V gene: TRBV2; J gene: TRBJ1-6; CDR3 protein: ASINRQEGSPLH
D gene: TRBD1; V gene: TRBV6-1; J gene: TRBJ1-1; CDR3 protein: ASGRQGFTEAF
D gene: TRBD1; V gene: TRBV12-3/TRBV12-4; J gene: TRBJ1-4; CDR3 protein: ASSHRQGGQYEKLF
D gene: .; V gene: TRBV5-1; J gene: TRBJ2-7; CDR3 protein: ASSPATGPYEQY
D gene: TRBD2; V gene: TRBV4-1; J gene: TRBJ2-7; CDR3 protein: ASSQGLAGESEQY
D gene: .; V gene: TRBV5-6; J gene: TRBJ2-7; CDR3 protein: ASSIPREFHEQY
D gene: TRBD1; V gene: TRBV12-3/TRBV12-4; J gene: TRBJ2-2; CDR3 protein: ASSLPRDRGPGELF
D gene: .; V gene: TRBV20-1; J gene: TRBJ1-1; CDR3 protein: SARGGQSNTEAF
D gene: .; V gene: TRBV12-3/TRBV12-4; J gene: TRBJ2-1; CDR3 protein: ASSSNWGYRDEQF